Below are 15 T cell receptor beta chains sequenced from a single sample in a study of T cells after yellow fever vaccination (dated by TCRdb to about 2019). The treatment or condition label for this specimen denotes: live attenuated yellow fever vaccine strain. The library was produced with 5' RACE. TCRdb names Illumina NovaSeq 6000 as the instrument used. The raw public data were reprocessed by TCRdb itself: fastp quality trimming at Q25, MiXCR clonotype calling, in-frame beta chains only. Each CDR3 protein appears once, grouped with its most common genes and DNA. A total of approximately 450,000 distinct CDR3 sequences appear in this sample, under 20% of them only once. The biggest ten clones account for 15% to 20% of the sample. This sample comprised PBMCs, obtained before the yellow fever booster vaccination. These receptors were obtained from a man younger than 35 who received the YFV17D yellow fever vaccine.

This clonotype was detected ten times or more. The chain couples TRBV12-3 or TRBV12-4 to TRBJ2-5, with 9 bases aligning to TRBD1. V gave up 1 base and J gave up 5 bases; unmatched junction bases: 11. The CDR3 totals 17 residues. CDR3 region: CASSLEWGGQGDETQYF. CDR3 bases: TGTGCCAGCAGTTTAGAGTGGGGGGGACAGGGAGATGAGACCCAGTACTTC.

The genes are TRBV5-1 and TRBJ2-1; D may be TRBD1 or TRBD2 (5 bases each). The CDR3 covers 14 residues. From germline, CDR1 is SGHRS and CDR2 YFSETQ. Trimming took 4 bases from V and 7 from J, leaving 15 bases between them. In DNA, the CDR3 is TGCGCCAGCAGCACAACGGGGCCGTGGAATGAGCAGTTCTTC. It translates to CASSTTGPWNEQFF.

The CDR3 DNA follows: TGCGCCAGCAGCCAAGTCGCCCCTAGCGGGGGGGCCACAGATACGCAGTATTTT. It codes for CASSQVAPSGGATDTQYF. The chain combines TRBV4-3 with TRBJ2-3, with 12 bases fitting TRBD2. Germline lookup yields CDR1 LGHNA and CDR2 YSLEER. Trimming at V came to 1 base and at J to 2 bases, leaving 7 bases not matched to a gene. CDR3 size: 18 residues.

This clonotype was recorded many times. The V call is TRBV7-2, the J call TRBJ2-7; no firm D call. This CDR3 comprises 11 residues. Germline CDR1 and CDR2: SGHTA and FQGNSA. Trimming took off 4 bases at V and 3 bases at J, with 4 bases between the two ends. The CDR3, as DNA: TGTGCCAGCAGCTCCTTCTACGAGCAGTACTTC. Its translation is CASSSFYEQYF. The full variable domain, in which reference TRBV7-2 and TRBJ2-7 provide the parts outside the CDR3, is GAGVSQSPSNKVTEKGKDVELRCDPISGHTALYWYRQSLGQGLEFLIYFQGNSAPDKSGLPSDRFSAERTGGSVSTLTIQRTQQEDSAVYLCASSSFYEQYFGPGTRLTVT.

The genes are TRBV7-2 and TRBJ2-7; 9 bases align to TRBD1. CDR1 SGHTA and CDR2 FQGNSA come from the germline V gene. This CDR3 is 15 amino acids long. J gave up 2 bases and V 6 bases, and 8 bases lay outside the gene matches. The CDR3 coding sequence is TGTGCCAGCAGTCCTGCGGGACAGGGTCCCTACGAGCAGTACTTC. Its protein is CASSPAGQGPYEQYF. Combining the CDR3 with reference TRBV7-2 and TRBJ2-7 gives the whole variable domain GAGVSQSPSNKVTEKGKDVELRCDPISGHTALYWYRQSLGQGLEFLIYFQGNSAPDKSGLPSDRFSAERTGGSVSTLTIQRTQQEDSAVYLCASSPAGQGPYEQYFGPGTRLTVT.

Ten or more counts support this clonotype. The chain recombines TRBV5-1 with TRBJ1-2; D not certain. Germline-derived CDR1 and CDR2 are SGHRS and YFSETQ. This CDR3 region has 13 residues. Trimming shortened V by 1 base and J by 2 bases, and 6 bases separated the two germline ends. CDR3 in amino acids: CASSLKTNYGYTF. CDR3 DNA: TGCGCCAGCAGCTTGAAGACAAACTATGGCTACACCTTC. The full variable domain, completed using reference TRBV5-1 and TRBJ1-2, is KAGVTQTPRYLIKTRGQQVTLSCSPISGHRSVSWYQQTPGQGLQFLFEYFSETQRNKGNFPGRFSGRQFSNSRSEMNVSTLELGDSALYLCASSLKTNYGYTFGSGTRLTVV.

This clonotype has just a few counts. This chain connects TRBV27 to TRBJ1-2; the match to TRBD1 covers 9 bases. The CDR3 has 13 amino acids. After removal of 6 bases from V and 7 bases from J, the junction contained 6 bases not matched to a gene. CDR1 is MNHEY and CDR2 is SMNVEV in the germline V gene (reference sequence). CDR3 region: CASSTGTGFGYTF. CDR3 in DNA: TGTGCCAGCAGCACCGGGACAGGGTTTGGCTACACCTTC.

The rearrangement joins TRBV12-3 or TRBV12-4 to TRBJ1-2; D is perhaps TRBD1 (5 bases). V was clipped by 1 base and J by 5 bases, with 20 bases between them. The CDR3 contains 17 residues. The CDR3 spells CASSLGDPPIMRYGYTF. Written as DNA, the CDR3 is TGTGCCAGCAGTTTAGGGGACCCACCCATTATGCGATATGGCTACACCTTC.

V usage is TRBV20-1 and J usage is TRBJ1-4, with a tentative D call TRBD1 (6 bases). The CDR3 length is 14 residues. The V end lost 3 bases, the J end lost 5 bases, and 13 bases lay between the germline ends. Germline V gene sequence: CDR1 DFQATT, CDR2 SNEGSKA (reference sequence). CDR3 sequence (DNA): TGCAGTGCTAGCTCCGGGACACTAAATGAAAAACTGTTTTTT. It translates to CSASSGTLNEKLFF.

This chain uses TRBV12-3 or TRBV12-4 with TRBJ2-7; no clear D gene. Trimming took 2 bases from V and 7 from J, leaving 15 bases between them. This CDR3 has 14 amino acids. The CDR3 DNA sequence: TGTGCCAGCAGTTTACTGGACCACCCAGGAGAGCAGTACTTC. Its translation is CASSLLDHPGEQYF.

This clonotype was detected only a few times. The chain uses TRBV4-2 and TRBJ2-7; D not certain. The CDR3 extends over 13 amino acids. V was pared by 4 bases and J by 0 bases, with 7 bases between. Germline CDR1 reads LGHNA; CDR2 reads YNFKEQ. In DNA form, the CDR3 reads TGTGCCAGCAGCCCGTGGGGCTCCTACGAGCAGTACTTC. Its translation is CASSPWGSYEQYF.

This clonotype was counted only a few times. The chain recombines TRBV20-1 with TRBJ2-7; TRBD1 is a possible D gene (6 bases). Per germline, CDR1 DFQATT and CDR2 SNEGSKA (reference sequence). CDR3 length equals 12 residues. The ends were cut back, 3 bases at V and 5 bases at J, with 11 bases in the middle. The CDR3 sequence: CSARDRQDEQYF. The DNA of the CDR3 is TGCAGTGCTAGGGACCGACAGGACGAGCAGTACTTC.

This clonotype occurred many times. This rearrangement joins TRBV27 to TRBJ2-4; D gene uncertain. Germline assignment: CDR1 MNHEY and CDR2 SMNVEV (reference sequence). The CDR3 runs 14 residues. Trimming took off 4 bases at V and 6 bases at J, with 13 bases between the two ends. CDR3 loop: CASSSPRAVNIQYF. The CDR3 nucleotides read TGTGCCAGCAGTTCCCCCCGGGCCGTAAACATTCAGTACTTC.

The chain recombines TRBV6-5 with TRBJ1-3; D is unresolved. Trimming removed 6 bases at V and 4 bases at J, with 10 bases between. CDR3 length: 13 residues. Per germline, CDR1 MNHEY and CDR2 SVGAGI. The CDR3 reads CASSPWPGNTIYF. In DNA form, the CDR3 reads TGTGCCAGCAGCCCATGGCCGGGAAACACCATATATTTT.

V usage is TRBV6-2 or TRBV6-3 and J usage is TRBJ2-7, with D possibly matching TRBD2 (6 bases). Germline CDR1 reads MNHEY; CDR2 reads SVGEGT. This CDR3 has 15 residues. Between the trimmed V and J ends, which lost 4 bases and 3 bases, there was a span of 16 bases. CDR3 DNA sequence: TGTGCCAGCAGTTTTTCCGGGGGTAACCTCTACGAGCAGTACTTC. Its protein is CASSFSGGNLYEQYF.